What follows are 23 T cell receptor beta chains derived from one specimen sequenced in a study of radiotherapy plus CTLA-4 blockade in lung cancer (dated by TCRdb to the late 2010s). Libraries were made using the immunoSEQ multiplex PCR assay. In its TCRdb copy, this immuneACCESS table keeps in-frame sequences only and misses some clones. Where compared with another copy, unresolved V genes explain less than half of these, and the others have no known cause. For this sample the table gives more than 90,000 clones, of which roughly 74% were detected only once. Of the sample, 4.5% to 6.5% is held by the ten largest clones. The sequencing used peripheral blood, collected from a patient treated with radiotherapy plus ipilimumab. The receptors here all came from a human donor with non-small cell lung cancer who had a partial response to radiotherapy plus ipilimumab.

This clone was observed a few times. The J gene is TRBJ1-5, the V gene TRBV27; D not certain. From germline, CDR1 is MNHEY and CDR2 SMNVEV (reference sequence). The V gene lost 2 bases and the J gene lost 1 base, with 18 bases spanning the gap. The CDR3 extends over 18 amino acids. The DNA of the CDR3 is TGTGCCAGCAGTTTAGGCCCCCCGCGGGGTTTGAGCAATCAGCCCCAGCATTTT. Translating gives CASSLGPPRGLSNQPQHF.

The rearrangement uses TRBV30 and TRBJ1-2, with D maybe TRBD1 (5 bases). Germline-derived CDR1 and CDR2 are GTSNPN and SVGIG (reference sequence). The length of the CDR3 is 13 residues. Deletions cut 1 base from V and 7 bases from J, with 13 bases between. The DNA for the CDR3 is TGTGCCTGGAGTGGCGGGACTTTTAGTGGCTACACCTTC. Translation gives CAWSGGTFSGYTF.

This sequence joins TRBV28 and TRBJ2-7; D is possibly TRBD2 (7 bases). Trimming left V 6 bases short and J 6 bases short, with 21 bases between. Germline V lookup: CDR1 MDHEN, CDR2 SYDVKM. This CDR3 is 15 amino acids long. CDR3 bases: TGTGCCAGCAGCCATAGGGGGGGGCAACGGTTCGAGCAGTACTTC. Translated, it gives CASSHRGGQRFEQYF.

Ten or more counts support this clone. This rearrangement joins TRBV19 to TRBJ2-7; possibly TRBD1 for D (6 bases). Trimming removed 4 bases at V and 0 bases at J, with 10 bases between. The CDR3 runs 14 residues. Germline V gives CDR1 LNHDA, CDR2 SQIVND (reference sequence). The CDR3 DNA is TGTGCCAGTAGTAGGACAGTGAGCTCCTACGAGCAGTACTTC. Its protein product is CASSRTVSSYEQYF.

The chain has TRBV9 and TRBJ2-2; 7 bases match TRBD1. CDR1 is SGDLS, CDR2 YYNGEE, per germline. The ends lost 4 bases at V and 5 bases at J; junction bases unmatched: 11. This CDR3 contains 16 residues. DNA for the CDR3: TGTGCCAGCAGCCCTCGACAGGGTTTAGGGACCGGGGAGCTGTTTTTT. Translation gives CASSPRQGLGTGELFF.

The rearrangement links TRBV6-5 to TRBJ2-7; 9 bases align to TRBD1. V shed 6 bases and J 7 bases; nucleotides not matched to a gene: 13. This CDR3 has 15 residues. Per the germline V gene, CDR1 is MNHEY and CDR2 is SVGAGI. CDR3 sequence: CASSKVSGTGLEQYV. CDR3 nucleotide sequence: TGTGCCAGCAGCAAAGTTTCCGGGACAGGGCTTGAGCAGTACGTC.

This clone was counted a few times. The chain is built from TRBV7-2 and TRBJ1-2; 7 bases match TRBD1. Germline V CDR1 and CDR2: SGHTA, FQGNSA. J was trimmed by 4 bases and V by 1 base; bases with no gene match: 3. The CDR3 has 14 amino acids. The CDR3 sequence: CASSLGTGRYGYTF. CDR3 bases: TGTGCCAGCAGCTTAGGGACAGGACGCTATGGCTACACCTTC.

Here the CDR3 reads CASETGTGNSPLHF. DNA of the CDR3: TGTGCCAGTGAGACCGGGACAGGGAATTCACCCCTCCACTTT. This chain connects TRBV19 to TRBJ1-6; 9 bases line up with TRBD1. The germline V gene encodes CDR1 LNHDA and CDR2 SQIVND (reference sequence). The ends lost 8 bases at V and 7 bases at J; junction bases unmatched: 6. The CDR3 length is 14 residues.

V and J are TRBV2 and TRBJ2-5; 8 bases agree with TRBD1. Germline V CDR1 and CDR2: SNHLY, FYNNEI. V lost 8 bases to trimming and J lost 7 bases; unmatched junction nucleotides: 6. The CDR3 loop spans 12 amino acids. The CDR3 sequence: CASGGQGGTQYF. Written as DNA, the CDR3 is TGTGCCAGCGGAGGACAGGGAGGGACCCAGTACTTC.

This clone was detected only once. The chain has TRBV5-4 and TRBJ2-2; D possibly corresponds to TRBD1 (6 bases). CDR3 size: 16 residues. With 0 bases removed from V and 0 bases from J, the gap between germline ends came to 9 bases. Germline CDR1 is SGHNT and CDR2 is YYREEE (reference sequence). CDR3 nucleotide sequence: TGTGCCAGCAGCTTGGATACAGGGACGAACACCGGGGAGCTGTTTTTT. Residues: CASSLDTGTNTGELFF.

The chain links TRBV18 to TRBJ2-7; D not resolved. Germline lookup yields CDR1 KGHSH and CDR2 LQKENI. The V end was cut by 3 bases, the J end by 3 bases, with 12 bases between. This CDR3 has 14 amino acids. The CDR3 DNA sequence: TGTGCCAGCTCACCCCCAGAGGAAATCTACGAGCAGTACTTC. Its protein product is CASSPPEEIYEQYF.

The chain couples TRBV5-5 to TRBJ2-5; perhaps TRBD2 as D (5 bases). The CDR3 is made up of 13 amino acids. Germline V gene data show CDR1 as SGHKS and CDR2 as YYEKEE (reference sequence). The CDR3 nucleotides read TGTGCGACGATGGGAGCGGACCAAGAGACCCAGTACTTC. The encoded protein is CATMGADQETQYF.

The chain employs TRBV11-2 and TRBJ2-2; 13 bases map to TRBD2. CDR1 and CDR2 from the germline V gene are SGHAT and FQNNGV. This CDR3 comprises 17 residues. V gave up 4 bases and J gave up 6 bases; unmatched junction bases: 8. CDR3 nucleotides: TGTGCCAGCAGCTCCCAGGGACTAGCGGGATTCCCCGGGGAGCTGTTTTTT. Translation: CASSSQGLAGFPGELFF.

This clone was seen repeatedly, ten times or more. The chain links TRBV6-5 to TRBJ2-4; a weak D match, TRBD2 (7 bases). This CDR3 contains 16 residues. Germline V gene lookup returns CDR1 MNHEY and CDR2 SVGAGI. Trimming took 0 bases from V and 7 from J, leaving 16 bases between them. Here the CDR3 DNA reads TGTGCCAGCAGTTACTCAAGACCGGGGGGCAGGAACATTCAGTACTTC. It is translated as CASSYSRPGGRNIQYF.

This chain joins TRBV7-2 and TRBJ2-4; the match to TRBD1 covers 11 bases. V lost 4 bases to trimming and J lost 8 bases; unmatched junction nucleotides: 10. The V gene's germline CDR1 is SGHTA and CDR2 FQGNSA. This CDR3 comprises 16 residues. CDR3 sequence: CASSSTSGTGGDIQYF. The CDR3, as DNA: TGTGCCAGCAGCTCCACGTCCGGGACAGGGGGGGACATTCAGTACTTC. Full variable domain (rest looked up from reference TRBV7-2 and TRBJ2-4): GAGVSQSPSNKVTEKGKDVELRCDPISGHTALYWYRQSLGQGLEFLIYFQGNSAPDKSGLPSDRFSAERTGGSVSTLTIQRTQQEDSAVYLCASSSTSGTGGDIQYFGAGTRLSVL.

CDR3: CATSRTGATGELFF. CDR3 coding DNA: TGTGCCACCAGCAGGACGGGAGCTACCGGGGAGCTGTTTTTT. This sequence joins TRBV15 and TRBJ2-2; TRBD2 might be the D (6 bases). The CDR3 covers 14 residues. V shed 3 bases and J shed 5 bases, with 10 bases lying between them. CDR1 is LNHNV and CDR2 is YYDKDF in the germline V gene (reference sequence).

This clone turned up a few times. The rearrangement uses TRBV10-3 and TRBJ1-2; 8 positions match TRBD1. Trimming cost V 4 bases and J 5 bases; bases outside gene matches: 12. Germline values: CDR1 ENHRY, CDR2 SYGVKD. The CDR3 has 16 amino acids. CDR3 loop: CAISGSSGTGRYGYTF. The CDR3 nucleotides read TGTGCCATCAGTGGGTCAAGCGGGACAGGCCGATATGGCTACACCTTC.

The chain carries TRBV5-1 and TRBJ2-7; D is uncertain. The CDR3 has 12 amino acids. V was cut by 6 bases and J by 0 bases, with 7 bases left in between. Germline CDR1 is SGHRS and CDR2 is YFSETQ. CDR3 residues: CASIADSYEQYF. For the CDR3, the DNA is TGCGCCAGCATAGCAGACTCCTACGAGCAGTACTTC.

This chain joins TRBV15 and TRBJ1-4; D not resolved. This CDR3 is 16 amino acids long. Germline V gene data show CDR1 as LNHNV and CDR2 as YYDKDF (reference sequence). V lost 0 bases and J lost 8, with 16 bases in between. This chain's CDR3 is CATSRDLVGRGEKLFF. The DNA of the CDR3 is TGTGCCACCAGCAGAGATTTGGTAGGGAGAGGGGAAAAACTGTTTTTT.

The chain links TRBV7-8 to TRBJ2-7, with D maybe TRBD2 (7 bases). The CDR3 contains 15 residues. V dropped 5 bases and J dropped 5 bases, with 19 bases sitting between them. CDR1 SGHVS and CDR2 FQNEAQ come from the germline V gene. This CDR3 reads CASSRSFGGGHEQYF. The CDR3 DNA reads as TGTGCCAGCAGCCGCTCATTTGGGGGGGGCCACGAGCAGTACTTC.

The chain employs TRBV19 and TRBJ2-1; 8 bases match TRBD2. The germline gives CDR1 LNHDA, CDR2 SQIVND (reference sequence). The length of the CDR3 is 15 residues. The ends lost 8 bases at V and 0 bases at J; junction bases unmatched: 6. The CDR3, as DNA: TGTGCCAGTGGGAGCGGGAGTGGCTCCTACAATGAGCAGTTCTTC. Encoded protein: CASGSGSGSYNEQFF.

This clone was seen only once. The J gene is TRBJ2-2, the V gene TRBV30, with 7 bases that match TRBD1. The V and J ends lost 2 bases and 7 bases, in that order; junction bases with no gene match: 7. The germline V gene has CDR1 GTSNPN and CDR2 SVGIG (reference sequence). The CDR3 length is 14 residues. CDR3: CAWSSRQGVGELFF. The CDR3 region has the DNA TGTGCCTGGAGTTCCCGACAGGGAGTCGGGGAGCTGTTTTTT.

The chain couples TRBV4-1 to TRBJ1-2; TRBD1 matches at 10 bases. V trimming: 4 bases; J trimming: 4 bases; junction bases outside the gene matches: 6. The germline V gene encodes CDR1 MGHRA and CDR2 YSYEKL. This CDR3 is built from 15 residues. CDR3 loop: CASSPDRGPRYGYTF. The CDR3 coding sequence is TGCGCCAGCAGCCCCGACAGGGGGCCTCGCTATGGCTACACCTTC.